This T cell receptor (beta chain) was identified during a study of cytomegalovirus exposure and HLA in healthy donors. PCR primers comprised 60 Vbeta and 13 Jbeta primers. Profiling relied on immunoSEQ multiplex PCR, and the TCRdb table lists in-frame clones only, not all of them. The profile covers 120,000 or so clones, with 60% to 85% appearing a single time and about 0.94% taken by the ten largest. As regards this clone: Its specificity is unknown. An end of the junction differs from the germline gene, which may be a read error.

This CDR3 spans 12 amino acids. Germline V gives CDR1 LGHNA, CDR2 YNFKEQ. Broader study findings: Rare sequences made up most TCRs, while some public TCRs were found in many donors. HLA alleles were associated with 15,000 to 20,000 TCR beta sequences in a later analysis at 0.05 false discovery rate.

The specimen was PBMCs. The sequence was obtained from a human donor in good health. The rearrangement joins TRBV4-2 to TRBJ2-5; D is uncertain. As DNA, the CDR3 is TGTGCCAGCAGCCAAGACCATAGTAGCCTTCACTTC. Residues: CASSQDHSSLHF.